Below are 22 T cell receptor beta chains sequenced from a single sample in a study of response to subunit inactivated influenza vaccine. TCRdb redid the calling of the RT-PCR reads with MiXCR, one entry per CDR3 protein. The sample has some 600,000 distinct CDR3 sequences, 14% seen once. The specimen was PBMCs from blood, collected 14 to 15 days before vaccination. Receptors were obtained from a man between 45 and 60 years old who received an inactivated influenza vaccine.

V is TRBV20-1 and J is TRBJ2-5; TRBD2 matches 8 bases. The CDR3 is made up of 12 amino acids. From germline, CDR1 is DFQATT and CDR2 SNEGSKA (reference sequence). Germline trimming cut 7 bases from V and 5 bases from J; bases unmatched to any gene: 6. This CDR3 reads CSVLAGFETQYF. The CDR3 DNA follows: TGCAGTGTTCTAGCGGGTTTTGAGACCCAGTACTTC.

This clonotype came up a few times. The chain employs TRBV5-1 and TRBJ2-1; 9 bases map to TRBD1. With V trimmed by 4 bases and J by 8 bases, 13 bases remained unmatched. Germline lookup yields CDR1 SGHRS and CDR2 YFSETQ. CDR3 length: 16 residues. CDR3 DNA sequence: TGCGCCAGCAGCGTACCGGGACAGGGTAAGATACATGAGCAGTTCTTC. Translation: CASSVPGQGKIHEQFF. The full variable domain, with the rest looked up from reference TRBV5-1 and TRBJ2-1, is KAGVTQTPRYLIKTRGQQVTLSCSPISGHRSVSWYQQTPGQGLQFLFEYFSETQRNKGNFPGRFSGRQFSNSRSEMNVSTLELGDSALYLCASSVPGQGKIHEQFFGPGTRLTVL.

V is TRBV30 and J is TRBJ2-7; 8 nucleotides match TRBD1. J was trimmed by 5 bases and V by 3 bases; bases with no gene match: 6. Looked up from germline, CDR1 is GTSNPN and CDR2 is SVGIG (reference sequence). The CDR3 has 13 amino acids. CDR3 nucleotide sequence: TGTGCCTGGAGAGGGACAGGTTTTAACGAGCAGTACTTC. Encoded protein: CAWRGTGFNEQYF.

The gene calls are TRBV3-1 and TRBJ2-1, with 7 bases identical to TRBD2. The germline V gene has CDR1 LGHDT and CDR2 YNNKEL (reference sequence). With 4 bases clipped from V and 7 bases from J, the junction kept 10 bases outside the gene matches. CDR3 length equals 15 residues. The CDR3, as DNA: TGTGCCAGCAGCCGTCCTAGCGGTGGGGGGAATGAGCAGTTCTTC. Its translation: CASSRPSGGGNEQFF.

The chain carries TRBV25-1 and TRBJ2-7; D perhaps matches TRBD1 (6 bases). The germline V and J ends were trimmed by 3 bases and 5 bases, with 17 bases remaining between them. Germline V gene data show CDR1 as MGHDK and CDR2 as SYGVNS. The CDR3 contains 15 residues. The CDR3 DNA follows: TGTGCCAGCAGTGAGTCAGGGGAGAGGCCCCACGAGCAGTACTTC. As protein: CASSESGERPHEQYF.

The J gene is TRBJ2-2, the V gene TRBV24-1; maybe TRBD2 (5 bases). V was cut by 10 bases and J by 2 bases, with 13 bases left in between. CDR3 size: 14 residues. Per germline, CDR1 KGHDR and CDR2 SFDVKD. Here the CDR3 reads CATGLGSNTGELFF. The CDR3 coding sequence is TGTGCCACAGGACTCGGAAGTAACACCGGGGAGCTGTTTTTT.

This clonotype has only one observation. This chain joins TRBV30 and TRBJ2-2; the match to TRBD2 covers 11 bases. This CDR3 has 15 residues. Germline assignment: CDR1 GTSNPN and CDR2 SVGIG (reference sequence). V shed 6 bases and J 11 bases; nucleotides not matched to a gene: 14. This CDR3 reads CACTIPRLAGLELFF. The DNA of the CDR3 is TGTGCCTGCACCATCCCCCGACTAGCGGGGTTAGAGCTGTTTTTT. Together with reference TRBV30 and TRBJ2-2, the CDR3 gives the full variable domain: SQTIHQWPATLVQPVGSPLSLECTVEGTSNPNLYWYRQAAGRGLQLLFYSVGIGQISSEVPQNLSASRPQDRQFILSSKKLLLSDSGFYLCACTIPRLAGLELFFGEGSRLTVL.

This clonotype was counted at least ten times. Here the CDR3 DNA reads TGTGCCAGCAGCCCAGGGGGAGAAGCTTTCTTT. Protein: CASSPGGEAFF. V gene TRBV7-9 combines with J gene TRBJ1-1, with 7 bases identical to TRBD1. Germline V gene lookup returns CDR1 SEHNR and CDR2 FQNEAQ (reference sequence). The ends lost 5 bases at V and 8 bases at J; junction bases unmatched: 2. The CDR3 spans 11 residues. Complete variable domain (other parts from reference TRBV7-9 and TRBJ1-1): DTGVSQNPRHKITKRGQNVTFRCDPISEHNRLYWYRQTLGQGPEFLTYFQNEAQLEKSRLLSDRFSAERPKGSFSTLEIQRTEQGDSAMYLCASSPGGEAFFGQGTRLTVV.

This clonotype was picked up a small number of times. The rearrangement uses TRBV7-2 and TRBJ2-7; D not certain. The CDR3 extends over 15 amino acids. Trimming took off 5 bases at V and 5 bases at J, with 19 bases between the two ends. Per the germline V gene, CDR1 is SGHTA and CDR2 is FQGNSA. CDR3 protein: CASSTRTLGLDEQYF. DNA of the CDR3: TGTGCCAGCAGCACCCGGACCTTAGGCCTTGACGAGCAGTACTTC.

The sample holds a few counts of this clonotype. The rearrangement uses TRBV29-1 and TRBJ1-2; 9 bases line up with TRBD1. Per the germline V gene, CDR1 is SQVTM and CDR2 is ANQGSEA. This CDR3 spans 16 amino acids. The ends lost 0 bases at V and 4 bases at J; junction bases unmatched: 9. CDR3 sequence reads: CSVEEWGQGGGYGYTF. The CDR3 nucleotides read TGCAGCGTTGAAGAGTGGGGACAGGGAGGAGGCTATGGCTACACCTTC.

The chain is built from TRBV15 and TRBJ2-3; no firm D call. This CDR3 contains 14 residues. V was trimmed by 5 bases and J by 4 bases, leaving 13 bases between them. CDR1 and CDR2 from the germline V gene are LNHNV and YYDKDF (reference sequence). The CDR3, as DNA: TGTGCCACCAGCCTTTCTCCGACGGCAGATACGCAGTATTTT. Amino acid sequence: CATSLSPTADTQYF.

This clonotype appeared a single time. This sequence joins TRBV5-5 and TRBJ2-3; D is unclear. V was cut by 0 bases and J by 1 base, with 12 bases left in between. The CDR3 contains 16 residues. Germline CDR1 SGHKS, CDR2 YYEKEE (reference sequence). The CDR3 loop reads CASSLDYSSRTDTQYF. CDR3 DNA sequence: TGTGCCAGCAGCTTGGATTACAGCAGTCGCACAGATACGCAGTATTTT.

The CDR3 DNA reads TGTGCCAGCAGTTTTAAGACTAGCGGGAGAGAGACCCAGTACTTC. Its protein product is CASSFKTSGRETQYF. This rearrangement joins TRBV27 to TRBJ2-5; 12 bases line up with TRBD2. CDR1 MNHEY and CDR2 SMNVEV come from the germline V gene (reference sequence). There are 15 residues in the CDR3. Trimming cost V 3 bases and J 4 bases; bases outside gene matches: 3.

The chain recombines TRBV15 with TRBJ2-1; D uncertain. Germline V gives CDR1 LNHNV, CDR2 YYDKDF (reference sequence). This CDR3 is built from 14 residues. V was cut by 1 base and J by 4 bases, with 8 bases left in between. The CDR3 is CATSRGPEYNEQFF. The DNA of the CDR3 is TGTGCCACCAGCAGAGGGCCCGAATACAATGAGCAGTTCTTC.

This clonotype was recorded a few times. The J gene is TRBJ2-3, the V gene TRBV12-3 or TRBV12-4; D may be TRBD1 (5 bases). V gave up 5 bases and J gave up 2 bases, with 8 bases separating them. The CDR3 runs 13 residues. The CDR3 loop reads CASSKDTTDTQYF. CDR3 sequence (DNA): TGTGCCAGCAGTAAGGACACCACAGATACGCAGTATTTT.

V and J are TRBV28 and TRBJ1-2, with D perhaps TRBD1 (6 bases). The CDR3 spans 11 residues. The V gene lost 6 bases and the J gene lost 8 bases, with 10 bases spanning the gap. Germline-derived CDR1 and CDR2 are MDHEN and SYDVKM. CDR3 sequence: CASSSGTGYTF. CDR3 nucleotides: TGTGCCAGCAGCTCGGGGACAGGCTACACCTTC.

The chain recombines TRBV7-2 with TRBJ2-5; 9 bases are shared with TRBD2. This CDR3 is 15 amino acids long. Germline V lookup: CDR1 SGHTA, CDR2 FQGNSA. The V segment lost 6 bases and the J segment 2 bases; nucleotides outside the gene matches: 7. CDR3 sequence (DNA): TGTGCCAGCAGTTGGGTAGCGGGAGTACAAGAGACCCAGTACTTC. This codes for CASSWVAGVQETQYF. Variable domain in full (rest from reference TRBV7-2 and TRBJ2-5): GAGVSQSPSNKVTEKGKDVELRCDPISGHTALYWYRQSLGQGLEFLIYFQGNSAPDKSGLPSDRFSAERTGGSVSTLTIQRTQQEDSAVYLCASSWVAGVQETQYFGPGTRLLVL.

As DNA, the CDR3 is TGTGCCAGCAGTAGACAGGGGTACGCCGTTCCCCTCCACTTT. This translates into CASSRQGYAVPLHF. V is TRBV27 and J is TRBJ1-6, with 8 bases lining up with TRBD1. Germline V lookup: CDR1 MNHEY, CDR2 SMNVEV (reference sequence). Trimming removed 5 bases from V and 13 bases from J; junction bases left unmatched: 10. The CDR3 covers 14 residues.

This clonotype was picked up a small number of times. The J gene is TRBJ2-3, the V gene TRBV7-8; 13 bases are shared with TRBD2. The CDR3 extends over 17 amino acids. CDR1 and CDR2 (germline): SGHVS, FQNEAQ. J lost 2 bases, V lost 5 bases, and 7 bases had no gene match. CDR3 nucleotides: TGTGCCAGCAGCGCCTGGGGGACTAGCGGGATCACAGATACGCAGTATTTT. Its translation: CASSAWGTSGITDTQYF.

This clonotype was counted only a few times. The chain employs TRBV7-9 and TRBJ2-1; TRBD1 matches at 10 bases. This CDR3 contains 15 residues. Germline assignment: CDR1 SEHNR and CDR2 FQNEAQ (reference sequence). With 10 bases clipped from V and 8 bases from J, the junction kept 14 bases outside the gene matches. CDR3 DNA sequence: TGTGCCACTCTAGTCTTGCGGGACAGGGGCTATGAGCAGTTCTTC. Its translation is CATLVLRDRGYEQFF.

This clonotype was counted ten times or more. This chain joins TRBV20-1 and TRBJ2-1; a weak D match, TRBD2 (6 bases). CDR3 length equals 14 residues. Trimming pared 1 base from V and 4 bases from J, leaving 11 bases between. Germline V lookup: CDR1 DFQATT, CDR2 SNEGSKA (reference sequence). This chain's CDR3 is CSARATSRYNEQFF. The CDR3 DNA reads as TGCAGTGCTAGAGCTACTAGCAGGTACAATGAGCAGTTCTTC.

The chain has TRBV4-2 and TRBJ2-1; D gene ambiguous. The V gene lost 1 base and the J gene lost 0 bases, with 7 bases spanning the gap. Per the germline V gene, CDR1 is LGHNA and CDR2 is YNFKEQ. The CDR3 contains 15 residues. DNA of the CDR3: TGTGCCAGCAGCCAAGGGGTGAACTCCTACAATGAGCAGTTCTTC. This translates into CASSQGVNSYNEQFF.